These T cell receptor beta chains were read from a single sample in a study of CD8 T cells in ankylosing spondylitis. TCRdb itself ran the 5' RACE reads through MiXCR, one entry per CDR3 protein. This sample has some 140,000 distinct CDR3 sequences, with roughly 8.8% found just once. The sequenced sample consisted of synovial fluid, either unsorted or a sorted T cell fraction (not recorded which). The receptors come from a male donor with ankylosing spondylitis. CDR3s include the opening cysteine and the closing phenylalanine or tryptophan. A D gene is named only where the DNA matches it firmly. Size values are once, few and many counts, or a class for expanded clones, and some rows have none.

NA many TRBJ1-5 TRBV6-1 TGTGCCAGCAGTGCCAGGGAAGGTCAGCCCCAGCATTTT CASSAREGQPQHF
TRBD2 NA TRBJ2-3 TRBV7-2 TGTGCCAGCAGCCGGGGGGACGGCACAGATACGCAGTATTTT CASSRGDGTDTQYF
TRBD2 NA TRBJ2-3 TRBV2 TGTGCCGCCCGGACTAGCGGGGCTAGCACAGATACGCAGTATTTT CAARTSGASTDTQYF
TRBD2 NA TRBJ2-5 TRBV24-1 TGTGCCACCAGTGATTTGAGTATGGGAGGGGAGACCCAGTACTTC CATSDLSMGGETQYF
NA many TRBJ2-7 TRBV4-2 TGTGCCAGCTCCTCAGGGCTGCCACCCTACGAGCAGTACTTC CASSSGLPPYEQYF
TRBD1 few TRBJ1-4 TRBV5-6 TGTGCCAGCAGCAGACGACAGGGGTTTGATGAAAAACTGTTTTTT CASSRRQGFDEKLFF
NA few TRBJ2-7 TRBV29-1 TGCAGCGTTGGGAAACAGGCGTCCTACGAGCAGTACTTC CSVGKQASYEQYF
TRBD2 NA TRBJ2-5 TRBV2 TGTGCCAGCAGTGCGACGGGAGGGCGAGGGGAGACCCAGTACTTC CASSATGGRGETQYF
TRBD2 NA TRBJ2-1 TRBV7-9 TGTGCCGTTCCGGGACCGGGAGGTCATGAGCAGTTCTTC CAVPGPGGHEQFF
NA many TRBJ2-3 TRBV20-1 TGCAGTGCTAGCACCAAGCGGCTAGTTGAGGCAGATACGCAGTATTTT CSASTKRLVEADTQYF
NA few TRBJ1-1 TRBV5-1 TGCGCCAGTACAGGGTTGAACACTGAAGCTTTCTTT CASTGLNTEAFF
NA many TRBJ2-3 TRBV29-1 TGCAGCGCTGGACGCCCGGCCAGGGTAACAGATACGCAGTATTTT CSAGRPARVTDTQYF
NA NA TRBJ2-5 TRBV28 TGTGCCAGCAGCGGGTACCAAGAGACCCAGTACTTC CASSGYQETQYF
NA NA TRBJ2-7 TRBV29-1 TGCAGCGTCTCAGGCGGGCAGGTGGGCGAGCAGTACTTC CSVSGGQVGEQYF
TRBD2 many TRBJ2-3 TRBV5-1 TGCGCCAGCAGCTTGGTACCCTACACGTCTAGCGGTCTCACAGATACGCAGTATTTT CASSLVPYTSSGLTDTQYF
NA many TRBJ1-5 TRBV28 TGTGCCAGCAGTCTCAGGGGTTACAATCAGCCCCAGCATTTT CASSLRGYNQPQHF
TRBD1 many TRBJ2-2 TRBV11-3 TGTGCCAGCAGCCCGAGGACAGGGCCTAGGGTGCTGTTTTTT CASSPRTGPRVLFF
NA NA TRBJ2-1 TRBV3-1 TGTGCCAGCAGCCGGGGGGTTGAGCAGTTCTTC CASSRGVEQFF
NA many TRBJ2-5 TRBV7-2 TGTGCCAGCAGCCCCCCGAACCAAGAGACCCAGTACTTC CASSPPNQETQYF
NA many TRBJ1-1 TRBV25-1 TGTGCCAGCAGTTCCACAGGTCGGGCCAGGGGAGGAATAGGAGCTTTCTTT CASSSTGRARGGIGAFF
NA many TRBJ1-2 TRBV6-6 TGTGCCAGCAGGGACTATGGCTACACCTTC CASRDYGYTF
NA few TRBJ1-6 TRBV9 TGTGCCAGCAGCGTGGGGGTCTACTCACCCCTCCACTTT CASSVGVYSPLHF
NA many TRBJ1-5 TRBV4-2 TGTGCCAGCAGCCAAGATTTAGCAAGGTATGATCAGCCCCAGCATTTT CASSQDLARYDQPQHF
TRBD1 many TRBJ1-3 TRBV20-1 TGCAGTGCTAGATCGAGGGGGCCTGGAAACACCATATATTTT CSARSRGPGNTIYF
NA NA TRBJ2-1 TRBV28 TGTGCCAGCAGTTTAGTACAGTACAATGAGCAGTTCTTC CASSLVQYNEQFF
NA many TRBJ1-2 TRBV11-2 TGTGCCAGCACGGCGTCGGTTGGCTACACCTTC CASTASVGYTF
NA NA TRBJ2-7 TRBV20-1 TGCAGTGGAGCCCGGGGCTCAGCCTACGAGCAGTACTTC CSGARGSAYEQYF
NA many TRBJ2-3 TRBV5-1 TGCGCCAGCAGCCCGCAGGCGGGGACAGATACGCAGTATTTT CASSPQAGTDTQYF
TRBD1 many TRBJ2-3 TRBV7-8 TGTGCCAGCAGCCTCGGGACAGCCTCTAGCACAGATACGCAGTATTTT CASSLGTASSTDTQYF
NA NA TRBJ2-7 TRBV2 TGTGCCAGCAGTGGTCGATTGGGCTCCGAGCAGTACTTC CASSGRLGSEQYF
NA many TRBJ2-1 TRBV2 TGTGCCAGCAGAGTCGTCAATGAGCAGTTCTTC CASRVVNEQFF
NA NA TRBJ2-6 TRBV29-1 TGCAGCGTCCCTCGGGGGCAGACCTTCTCTGGGGCCAACGTCCTGACTTTC CSVPRGQTFSGANVLTF
TRBD2 few TRBJ2-1 TRBV5-1 TGCGCCAGCAGCTTGGCTGCGGCGGGGGGGCGCAATGAGCAGTTCTTC CASSLAAAGGRNEQFF
NA many TRBJ1-4 TRBV7-9 TGTGCCAGCAGCTTAGCCAGTGAAGGGGAAAAACTGTTTTTT CASSLASEGEKLFF
NA NA TRBJ2-7 TRBV2 TGTGCCAGCAGTGAAGCGGGGGGCGAGCAGTACTTC CASSEAGGEQYF
TRBD1 NA TRBJ2-7 TRBV20-1 TGCAGTGCTAGACCAACAGGGGGCAAGCAGTACTTC CSARPTGGKQYF
TRBD1 NA TRBJ2-2 TRBV4-3 TGCGCCAGCAGCAACCGGGACAGGGAAGTGGGGGAGCTGTTTTTT CASSNRDREVGELFF
NA many TRBJ1-1 TRBV29-1 TGCAGCGTTGTAGAACAGAACACTGAAGCTTTCTTT CSVVEQNTEAFF
TRBD1 many TRBJ1-3 TRBV4-2 TGTGCCAGCAGCCAACTGGACAGGGGGAATGGAAACACCATATATTTT CASSQLDRGNGNTIYF
NA few TRBJ1-4 TRBV28 TGTGCCAGCAGCCCCAACGGGGGAGGGGTCGGAAAACTGTTTTTT CASSPNGGGVGKLFF
TRBD1 NA TRBJ2-2 TRBV11-2 TGTGCCAGCAGCTTCGACAGGGTGGAAAACACCGGGGAGCTGTTTTTT CASSFDRVENTGELFF
NA NA TRBJ1-5 TRBV28 TGTGCCAGCAGTTCTTACAGGGACCGCGGTCAGCCCCAGCATTTT CASSSYRDRGQPQHF
NA NA TRBJ1-2 TRBV12-3/TRBV12-4 TGTGCCCTACTGGTGGCAGACCGCTATGGCTACACCTTC CALLVADRYGYTF
NA many TRBJ2-2 TRBV4-3 TGCGCCAGCAGCCCATACCGGTCCGCGAACACCGGGGAGCTGTTTTTT CASSPYRSANTGELFF
NA NA TRBJ2-7 TRBV5-1 TGCGCCAGCAGCTTGGACGCGGGCAGCCTCACCTACGAGCAGTACTTC CASSLDAGSLTYEQYF
TRBD1 many TRBJ2-3 TRBV4-3 TGCGCCAGCAGCCAGGGGTGGGGGCAGGGGGTTACAGATACGCAGTATTTT CASSQGWGQGVTDTQYF
TRBD1 few TRBJ2-7 TRBV5-1 TGCGCCAGCAGCCTACAGGGACAGACCTACGAGCAGTACTTC CASSLQGQTYEQYF
NA many TRBJ1-1 TRBV12-3/TRBV12-4 TGTGCCAGCAGTTTTACAGGTATGAACACTGAAGCTTTCTTT CASSFTGMNTEAFF
NA few TRBJ1-5 TRBV19 TGTGCCAGTAGTTCCGGGCCCACGGGCAATCAGCCCCAGCATTTT CASSSGPTGNQPQHF
NA NA TRBJ2-2 TRBV9 TGTGCCAGCAGCGTAGATTACGGGACAATGGGCCGGGAGCTGTTTTTT CASSVDYGTMGRELFF
NA many TRBJ2-7 TRBV19 TGTGCCAGTAGTTCCGGACGGATTGCCTACGAGCAGTACTTC CASSSGRIAYEQYF